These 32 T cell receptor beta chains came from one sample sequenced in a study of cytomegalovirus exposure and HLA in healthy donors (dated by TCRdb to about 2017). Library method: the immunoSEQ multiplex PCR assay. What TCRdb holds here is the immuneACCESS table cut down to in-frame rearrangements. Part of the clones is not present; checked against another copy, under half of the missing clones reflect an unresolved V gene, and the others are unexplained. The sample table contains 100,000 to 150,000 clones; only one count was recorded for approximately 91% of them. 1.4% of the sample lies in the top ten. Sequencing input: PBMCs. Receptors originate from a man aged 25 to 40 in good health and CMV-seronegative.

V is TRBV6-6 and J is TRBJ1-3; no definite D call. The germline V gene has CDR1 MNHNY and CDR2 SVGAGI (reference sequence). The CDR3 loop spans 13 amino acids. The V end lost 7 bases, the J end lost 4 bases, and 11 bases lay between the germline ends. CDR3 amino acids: CASKTGQGNTIYF. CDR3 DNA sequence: TGTGCCAGCAAGACGGGTCAAGGAAACACCATATATTTT.

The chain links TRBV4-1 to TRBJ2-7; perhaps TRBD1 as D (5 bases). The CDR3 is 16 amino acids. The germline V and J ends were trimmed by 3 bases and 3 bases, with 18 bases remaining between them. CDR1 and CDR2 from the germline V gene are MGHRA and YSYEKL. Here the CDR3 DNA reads TGCGCCAGCAGCCATAACCTCGACAGTTGGGACTACGAGCAGTACTTC. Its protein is CASSHNLDSWDYEQYF.

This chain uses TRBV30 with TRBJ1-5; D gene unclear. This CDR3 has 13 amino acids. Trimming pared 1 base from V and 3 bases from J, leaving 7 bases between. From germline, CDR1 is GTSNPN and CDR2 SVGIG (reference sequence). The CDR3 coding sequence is TGTGCCTGGAGTGCAGGTCCCAATCAGCCCCAGCATTTT. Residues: CAWSAGPNQPQHF. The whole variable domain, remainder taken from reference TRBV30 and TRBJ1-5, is SQTIHQWPATLVQPVGSPLSLECTVEGTSNPNLYWYRQAAGRGLQLLFYSVGIGQISSEVPQNLSASRPQDRQFILSSKKLLLSDSGFYLCAWSAGPNQPQHFGDGTRLSIL.

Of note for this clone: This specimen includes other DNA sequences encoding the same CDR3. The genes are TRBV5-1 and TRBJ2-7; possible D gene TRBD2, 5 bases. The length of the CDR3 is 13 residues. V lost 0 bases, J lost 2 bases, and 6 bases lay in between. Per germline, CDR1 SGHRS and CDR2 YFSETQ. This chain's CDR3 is CASSLAGTYEQYF. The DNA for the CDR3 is TGCGCCAGCAGCTTGGCGGGAACCTACGAGCAGTACTTC. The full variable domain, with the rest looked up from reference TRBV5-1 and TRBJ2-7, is KAGVTQTPRYLIKTRGQQVTLSCSPISGHRSVSWYQQTPGQGLQFLFEYFSETQRNKGNFPGRFSGRQFSNSRSEMNVSTLELGDSALYLCASSLAGTYEQYFGPGTRLTVT.

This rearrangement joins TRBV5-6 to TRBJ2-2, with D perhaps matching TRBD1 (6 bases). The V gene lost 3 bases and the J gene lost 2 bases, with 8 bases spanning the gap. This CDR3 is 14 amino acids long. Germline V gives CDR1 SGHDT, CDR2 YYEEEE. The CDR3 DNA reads TGTGCCAGCAGCTGGACAGTAAACACCGGGGAGCTGTTTTTT. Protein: CASSWTVNTGELFF.

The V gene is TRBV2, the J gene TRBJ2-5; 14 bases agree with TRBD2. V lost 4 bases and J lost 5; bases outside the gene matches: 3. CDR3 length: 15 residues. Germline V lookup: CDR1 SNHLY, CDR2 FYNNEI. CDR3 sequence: CASSARLAGGETQYF. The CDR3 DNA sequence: TGTGCCAGCAGTGCCCGACTAGCGGGAGGGGAGACCCAGTACTTC.

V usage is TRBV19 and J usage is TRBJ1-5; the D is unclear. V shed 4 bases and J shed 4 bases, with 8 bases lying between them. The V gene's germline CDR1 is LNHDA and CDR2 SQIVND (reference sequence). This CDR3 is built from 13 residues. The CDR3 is CASSKSQNQPQHF. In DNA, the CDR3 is TGTGCCAGTAGTAAGAGTCAAAATCAGCCCCAGCATTTT. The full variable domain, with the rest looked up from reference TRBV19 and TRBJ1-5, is DGGITQSPKYLFRKEGQNVTLSCEQNLNHDAMYWYRQDPGQGLRLIYYSQIVNDFQKGDIAEGYSVSREKKESFPLTVTSAQKNPTAFYLCASSKSQNQPQHFGDGTRLSIL.

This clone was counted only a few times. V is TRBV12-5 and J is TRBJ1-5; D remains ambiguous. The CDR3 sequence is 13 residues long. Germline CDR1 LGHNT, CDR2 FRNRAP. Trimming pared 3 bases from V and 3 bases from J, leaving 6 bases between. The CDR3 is CASGFRDNQPQHF. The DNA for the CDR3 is TGTGCTAGTGGTTTCCGGGACAATCAGCCCCAGCATTTT.

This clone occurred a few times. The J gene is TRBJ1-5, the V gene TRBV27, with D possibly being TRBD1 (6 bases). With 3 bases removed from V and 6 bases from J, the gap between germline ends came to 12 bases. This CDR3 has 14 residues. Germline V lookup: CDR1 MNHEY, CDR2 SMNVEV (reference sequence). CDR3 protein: CASSLSRGSQPQHF. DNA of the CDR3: TGTGCCAGCAGTTTGTCCAGGGGAAGTCAGCCCCAGCATTTT.

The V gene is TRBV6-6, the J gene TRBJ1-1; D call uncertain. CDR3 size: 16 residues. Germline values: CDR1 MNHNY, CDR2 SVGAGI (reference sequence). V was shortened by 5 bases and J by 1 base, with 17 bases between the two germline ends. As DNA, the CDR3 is TGTGCCAGCAGTCATGGCCTGGGCAGAACGAACACTGAAGCTTTCTTT. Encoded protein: CASSHGLGRTNTEAFF.

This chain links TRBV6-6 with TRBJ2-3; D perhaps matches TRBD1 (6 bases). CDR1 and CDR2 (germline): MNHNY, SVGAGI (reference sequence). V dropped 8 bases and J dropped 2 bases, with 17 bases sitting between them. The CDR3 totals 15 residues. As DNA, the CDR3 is TGTGCCAGCCTTGCGCAGGGGTCACCCACAGATACGCAGTATTTT. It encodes CASLAQGSPTDTQYF.

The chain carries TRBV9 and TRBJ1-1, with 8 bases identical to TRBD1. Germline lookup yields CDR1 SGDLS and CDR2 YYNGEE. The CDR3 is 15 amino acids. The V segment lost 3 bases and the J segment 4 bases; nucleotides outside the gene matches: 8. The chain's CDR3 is CASSGTPGTGTEAFF. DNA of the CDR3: TGTGCCAGCAGCGGCACCCCCGGGACAGGCACTGAAGCTTTCTTT.

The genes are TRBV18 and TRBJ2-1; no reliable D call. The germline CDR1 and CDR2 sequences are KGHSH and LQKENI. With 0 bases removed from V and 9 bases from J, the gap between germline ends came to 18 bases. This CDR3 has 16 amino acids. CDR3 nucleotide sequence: TGTGCCAGCTCACCACCGTCGGTAGGCGCTCCAGGTGAGCAGTTCTTC. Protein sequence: CASSPPSVGAPGEQFF.

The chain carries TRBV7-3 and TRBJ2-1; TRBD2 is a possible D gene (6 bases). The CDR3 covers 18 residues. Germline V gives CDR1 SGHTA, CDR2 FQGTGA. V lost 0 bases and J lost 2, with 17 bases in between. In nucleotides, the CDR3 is TGTGCCAGCAGCTTAACCCATAGCGGCTTTTCCCCCTACAATGAGCAGTTCTTC. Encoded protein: CASSLTHSGFSPYNEQFF.

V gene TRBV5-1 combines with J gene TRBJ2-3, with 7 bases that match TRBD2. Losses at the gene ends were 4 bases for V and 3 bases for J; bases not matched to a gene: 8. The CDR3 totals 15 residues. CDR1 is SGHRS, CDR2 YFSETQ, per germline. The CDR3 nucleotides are TGCGCCAGCAGCCCCCAATTAGCGGGTACAGATACGCAGTATTTT. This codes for CASSPQLAGTDTQYF.

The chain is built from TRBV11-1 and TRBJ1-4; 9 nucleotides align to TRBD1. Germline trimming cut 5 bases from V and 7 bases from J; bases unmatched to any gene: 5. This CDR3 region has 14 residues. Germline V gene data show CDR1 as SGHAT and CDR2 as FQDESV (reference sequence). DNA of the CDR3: TGTGCCAGCAGCCTTGGGACAGGGAGTGAAAAACTGTTTTTT. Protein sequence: CASSLGTGSEKLFF.

The CDR3 nucleotides read TGCGCCAGCAGTCGGACTAGCGGGAGTCGCGAGCAGTACTTC. Translation: CASSRTSGSREQYF. The chain combines TRBV5-1 with TRBJ2-7; 13 bases map to TRBD2. The trim removed 5 bases at V and 6 bases at J, leaving 5 bases unmatched. Per the germline V gene, CDR1 is SGHRS and CDR2 is YFSETQ. This CDR3 has 14 amino acids.

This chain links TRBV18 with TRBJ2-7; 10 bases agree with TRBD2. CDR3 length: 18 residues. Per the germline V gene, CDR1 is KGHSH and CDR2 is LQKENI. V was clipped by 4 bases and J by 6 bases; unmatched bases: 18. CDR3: CASSRSILGAGGEAEQYF. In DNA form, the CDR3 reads TGTGCCAGCTCACGGTCTATACTCGGAGCGGGAGGGGAGGCCGAGCAGTACTTC. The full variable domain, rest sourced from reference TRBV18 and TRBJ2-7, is NAGVMQNPRHLVRRRGQEARLRCSPMKGHSHVYWYRQLPEEGLKFMVYLQKENIIDESGMPKERFSAEFPKEGPSILRIQQVVRGDSAAYFCASSRSILGAGGEAEQYFGPGTRLTVT.

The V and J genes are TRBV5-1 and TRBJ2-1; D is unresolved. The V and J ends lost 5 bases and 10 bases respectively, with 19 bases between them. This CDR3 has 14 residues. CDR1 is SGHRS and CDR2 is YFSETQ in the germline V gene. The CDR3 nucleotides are TGCGCCAGCAGGGCACTGACCTCCCACGGGGAGCAGTTCTTC. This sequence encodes CASRALTSHGEQFF.

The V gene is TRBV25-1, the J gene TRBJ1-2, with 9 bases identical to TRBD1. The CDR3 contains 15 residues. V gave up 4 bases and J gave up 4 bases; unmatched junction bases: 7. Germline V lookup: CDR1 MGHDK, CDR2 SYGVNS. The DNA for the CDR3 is TGTGCCAGCAGTGGGACAGGGGAGGGTCGCTATGGCTACACCTTC. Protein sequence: CASSGTGEGRYGYTF.

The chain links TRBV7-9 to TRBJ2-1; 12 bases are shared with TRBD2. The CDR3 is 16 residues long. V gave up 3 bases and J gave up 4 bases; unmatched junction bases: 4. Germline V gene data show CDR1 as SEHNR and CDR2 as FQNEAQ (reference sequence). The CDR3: CASSFSSGRAYNEQFF. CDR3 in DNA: TGTGCCAGCAGCTTTTCTAGCGGGAGGGCATACAATGAGCAGTTCTTC. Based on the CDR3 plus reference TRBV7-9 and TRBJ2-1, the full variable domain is DTGVSQNPRHKITKRGQNVTFRCDPISEHNRLYWYRQTLGQGPEFLTYFQNEAQLEKSRLLSDRFSAERPKGSFSTLEIQRTEQGDSAMYLCASSFSSGRAYNEQFFGPGTRLTVL.

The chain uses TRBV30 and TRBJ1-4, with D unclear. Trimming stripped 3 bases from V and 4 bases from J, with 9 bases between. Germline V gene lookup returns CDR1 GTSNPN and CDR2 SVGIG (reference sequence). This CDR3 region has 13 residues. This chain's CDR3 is CAWRPGLNEKLFF. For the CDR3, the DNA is TGTGCCTGGAGGCCCGGACTTAATGAAAAACTGTTTTTT. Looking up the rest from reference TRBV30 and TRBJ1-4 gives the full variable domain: SQTIHQWPATLVQPVGSPLSLECTVEGTSNPNLYWYRQAAGRGLQLLFYSVGIGQISSEVPQNLSASRPQDRQFILSSKKLLLSDSGFYLCAWRPGLNEKLFFGSGTQLSVL.

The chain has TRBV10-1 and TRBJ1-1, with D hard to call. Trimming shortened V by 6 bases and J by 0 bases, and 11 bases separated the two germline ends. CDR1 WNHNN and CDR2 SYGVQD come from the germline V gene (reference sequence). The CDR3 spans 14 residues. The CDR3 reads CASSDGGLNTEAFF. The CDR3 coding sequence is TGCGCCAGCAGCGACGGCGGGTTGAACACTGAAGCTTTCTTT.

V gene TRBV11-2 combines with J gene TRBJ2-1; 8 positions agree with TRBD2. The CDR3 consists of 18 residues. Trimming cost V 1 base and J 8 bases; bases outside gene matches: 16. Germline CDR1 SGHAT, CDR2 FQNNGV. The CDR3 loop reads CASSLASAGGAVVDEQFF. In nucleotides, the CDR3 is TGTGCCAGCAGCTTAGCGTCCGCGGGGGGAGCGGTTGTCGATGAGCAGTTCTTC.

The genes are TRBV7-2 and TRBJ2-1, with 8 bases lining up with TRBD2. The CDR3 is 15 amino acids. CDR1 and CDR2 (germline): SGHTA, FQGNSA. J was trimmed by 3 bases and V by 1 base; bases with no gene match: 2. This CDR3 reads CASSLVGTSYNEQFF. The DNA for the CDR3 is TGTGCCAGCAGCTTAGTTGGGACTAGCTACAATGAGCAGTTCTTC.

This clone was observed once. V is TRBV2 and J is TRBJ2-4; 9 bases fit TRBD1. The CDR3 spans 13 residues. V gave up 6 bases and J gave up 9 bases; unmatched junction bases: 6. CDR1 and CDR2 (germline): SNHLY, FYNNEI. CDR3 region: CASRGQGAAIQYF. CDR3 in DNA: TGTGCCAGCAGGGGACAGGGTGCGGCCATTCAGTACTTC.

The CDR3 DNA reads TGTGCCAGCAGCTTAAAGGCGGGAGGGAGTGTGTGGACAGATACGCAGTATTTT. It codes for CASSLKAGGSVWTDTQYF. The gene calls are TRBV7-3 and TRBJ2-3; TRBD2 matches 9 bases. CDR1 and CDR2 (germline): SGHTA, FQGTGA. The V segment lost 1 base and the J segment 3 bases; nucleotides outside the gene matches: 11. The CDR3 runs to 18 residues.

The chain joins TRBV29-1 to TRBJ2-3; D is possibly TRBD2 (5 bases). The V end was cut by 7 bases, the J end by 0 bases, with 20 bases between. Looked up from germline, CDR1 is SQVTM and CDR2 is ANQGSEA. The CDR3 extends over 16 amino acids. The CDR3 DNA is TGCAGCGCAGGACCTGGACTGCACATTAGCACAGATACGCAGTATTTT. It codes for CSAGPGLHISTDTQYF.

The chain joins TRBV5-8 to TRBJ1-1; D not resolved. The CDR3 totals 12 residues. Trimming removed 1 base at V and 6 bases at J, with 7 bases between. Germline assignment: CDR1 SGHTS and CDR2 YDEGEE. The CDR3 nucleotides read TGTGCCAGCAGCTTGTCCCGCGCTGAAGCTTTCTTT. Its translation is CASSLSRAEAFF.

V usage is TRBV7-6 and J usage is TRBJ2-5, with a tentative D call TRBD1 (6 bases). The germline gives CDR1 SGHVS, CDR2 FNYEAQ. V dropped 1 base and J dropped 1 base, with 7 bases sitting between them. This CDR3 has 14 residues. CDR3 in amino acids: CASSLGTAQETQYF. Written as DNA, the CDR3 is TGTGCCAGCAGCTTAGGGACAGCCCAAGAGACCCAGTACTTC.

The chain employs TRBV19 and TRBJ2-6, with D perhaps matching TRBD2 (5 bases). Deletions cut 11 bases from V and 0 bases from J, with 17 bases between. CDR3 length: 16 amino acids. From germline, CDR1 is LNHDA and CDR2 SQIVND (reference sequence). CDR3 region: CASDAGLFSGANVLTF. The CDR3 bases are TGTGCCTCCGACGCGGGCCTATTCTCTGGGGCCAACGTCCTGACTTTC.

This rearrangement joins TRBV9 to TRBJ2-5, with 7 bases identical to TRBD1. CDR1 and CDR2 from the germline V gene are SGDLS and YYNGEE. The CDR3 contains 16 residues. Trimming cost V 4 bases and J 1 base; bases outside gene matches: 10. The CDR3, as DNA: TGTGCCAGCAGCCCCGGGGCCACAGGGGCCCAAGAGACCCAGTACTTC. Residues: CASSPGATGAQETQYF.